These 30 T cell receptor beta chains came from one sample sequenced in a study of blood T cell repertoires in COVID-19. The assay was immunoSEQ multiplex PCR, and TCRdb's table has in-frame clones only and misses some. The table records approximately 170,000 clones, under 85% of them present only once. Sequencing input: peripheral blood. Every receptor here comes from a man of 80 years or more with COVID-19, enrolled during active disease.

A single count supports this clone. The chain recombines TRBV24-1 with TRBJ1-1; D not resolved. Germline CDR1 and CDR2: KGHDR and SFDVKD. The CDR3 spans 13 residues. V was pared by 2 bases and J by 5 bases, with 8 bases between. In DNA form, the CDR3 reads TGTGCCACCAGTGATTGGACGGGGACTGAAGCTTTCTTT. Amino acid sequence: CATSDWTGTEAFF.

The chain recombines TRBV2 with TRBJ2-5; D is possibly TRBD2 (5 bases). This CDR3 has 14 residues. Trimming shortened V by 3 bases and J by 3 bases, and 11 bases separated the two germline ends. Per the germline V gene, CDR1 is SNHLY and CDR2 is FYNNEI. This chain's CDR3 is CASSDRTGKETQYF. In nucleotides, the CDR3 is TGTGCCAGCAGTGACCGGACTGGCAAAGAGACCCAGTACTTC.

J is TRBJ2-7 and V is TRBV28, with a weak D call TRBD1 (6 bases). V was trimmed by 6 bases and J by 3 bases, leaving 12 bases between them. The CDR3 contains 13 residues. Looked up from germline, CDR1 is MDHEN and CDR2 is SYDVKM. In nucleotides, the CDR3 is TGTGCCAGCAGCCTCCCAGGGGTCTACGAGCAGTACTTC. This codes for CASSLPGVYEQYF.

The chain couples TRBV7-3 to TRBJ2-2; maybe TRBD2 (6 bases). Germline V CDR1 and CDR2: SGHTA, FQGTGA. This CDR3 has 17 residues. V gave up 1 base and J gave up 0 bases, with 12 bases separating them. This CDR3 is CASSLNSWGANTGELFF. Here the CDR3 DNA reads TGTGCCAGCAGCTTAAATTCGTGGGGGGCGAACACCGGGGAGCTGTTTTTT.

The chain carries TRBV5-1 and TRBJ1-1, with D tentatively TRBD1 (5 bases). Germline V lookup: CDR1 SGHRS, CDR2 YFSETQ. Deletions cut 6 bases from V and 1 base from J, with 16 bases between. The CDR3 contains 15 residues. The DNA for the CDR3 is TGCGCCAGCACCTTCAGCCGGAGGGGGAACACTGAAGCTTTCTTT. It encodes CASTFSRRGNTEAFF.

This sequence joins TRBV9 and TRBJ1-4; D not resolved. Germline V lookup: CDR1 SGDLS, CDR2 YYNGEE. This CDR3 region has 14 residues. The V end was cut by 2 bases, the J end by 6 bases, with 11 bases between. CDR3 DNA sequence: TGTGCCAGCAGCGTGGCGCAGGTCGATGAAAAACTGTTTTTT. This translates into CASSVAQVDEKLFF.

The chain carries TRBV6-2 or TRBV6-3 and TRBJ2-2, with D perhaps TRBD2 (6 bases). There are 17 residues in the CDR3. The germline V gene has CDR1 MNHEY and CDR2 SVGEGT. Deletions cut 6 bases from V and 3 bases from J, with 20 bases between. This CDR3 is CASSPGRGMSDTGELFF. The CDR3 DNA sequence: TGTGCCAGCAGCCCCGGGAGAGGGATGAGCGACACCGGGGAGCTGTTTTTT.

J is TRBJ2-4 and V is TRBV7-9; D remains unclear. Deletions cut 5 bases from V and 1 base from J, with 12 bases between. The CDR3 extends over 15 amino acids. Germline V gene data show CDR1 as SEHNR and CDR2 as FQNEAQ (reference sequence). CDR3 region: CASSPRGNAKNIQYF. CDR3 sequence (DNA): TGTGCCAGCAGCCCTCGTGGCAACGCCAAAAACATTCAGTACTTC.

CDR3 bases: TGTGCCAGTGAGGGGGTAGGAGGCCCGAACTACGAGCAGTACTTC. This sequence encodes CASEGVGGPNYEQYF. This chain links TRBV2 with TRBJ2-7; TRBD1 is a possible D gene (6 bases). Germline V gene data show CDR1 as SNHLY and CDR2 as FYNNEI. This CDR3 has 15 amino acids. With 9 bases removed from V and 3 bases from J, the gap between germline ends came to 21 bases.

The chain couples TRBV7-3 to TRBJ2-2; 8 bases agree with TRBD1. Germline CDR1 is SGHTA and CDR2 is FQGTGA. The CDR3 spans 15 residues. Unmatched junction bases numbered 2, after V lost 5 bases and J lost 0 bases. CDR3 amino acids: CASSGQGANTGELFF. CDR3 in DNA: TGTGCCAGCAGCGGACAGGGCGCGAACACCGGGGAGCTGTTTTTT.

The chain combines TRBV5-4 with TRBJ2-7, with TRBD2 identical over 8 bases. V lost 4 bases, J lost 2 bases, and 14 bases stayed unmatched. The CDR3 is 17 amino acids. Looked up from germline, CDR1 is SGHNT and CDR2 is YYREEE (reference sequence). This chain's CDR3 is CASSLTGGGNRPYEQYF. The CDR3, as DNA: TGTGCCAGCAGCCTGACTGGCGGGGGGAACCGTCCCTACGAGCAGTACTTC.

This rearrangement joins TRBV29-1 to TRBJ2-1; TRBD1 aligns across 7 bases. CDR3 length: 12 amino acids. V was pared by 8 bases and J by 5 bases, with 6 bases of the junction left unmatched. Germline V lookup: CDR1 SQVTM, CDR2 ANQGSEA. The CDR3 nucleotides are TGCAGCTTCGGGACAGTCGACAATGAGCAGTTCTTC. Amino acid sequence: CSFGTVDNEQFF.

The chain combines TRBV16 with TRBJ2-1; 11 nucleotides line up with TRBD2. The CDR3 spans 18 residues. The germline V gene has CDR1 KGHSY and CDR2 FQNENV. Trimming at V came to 4 bases and at J to 1 base, leaving 9 bases not matched to a gene. In nucleotides, the CDR3 is TGTGCCAGCAGCCCCGGGACTCTAGCGGGGGGTTCCTACAATGAGCAGTTCTTC. Translated: CASSPGTLAGGSYNEQFF.

This clone appeared a single time. V gene TRBV5-1 combines with J gene TRBJ2-7, with no clear D. V lost 0 bases and J lost 6, with 10 bases in between. CDR3 size: 13 residues. Germline CDR1 SGHRS, CDR2 YFSETQ. The CDR3 DNA reads TGCGCCAGCAGCTTGGACCGGCCGGGCGAGCAGTACTTC. It specifies CASSLDRPGEQYF.

The chain joins TRBV19 to TRBJ2-1; D is undetermined. Germline CDR1 and CDR2: LNHDA and SQIVND (reference sequence). CDR3 length: 12 residues. The V and J ends lost 6 bases and 2 bases respectively, with 5 bases between them. CDR3 bases: TGTGCCAGTAGACAGACCTACAATGAGCAGTTCTTC. Amino acid sequence: CASRQTYNEQFF.

The J gene is TRBJ2-1, the V gene TRBV24-1; TRBD1 aligns across 9 bases. Germline CDR1 is KGHDR and CDR2 is SFDVKD. The CDR3 loop spans 15 amino acids. V lost 3 bases and J lost 5; bases outside the gene matches: 4. The CDR3 loop is CATSDIGTGNNEQFF. The CDR3 DNA sequence: TGTGCCACCAGTGATATAGGGACAGGGAACAATGAGCAGTTCTTC.

This clone was counted a single time. Other DNA sequences in the same sample also yield this CDR3. The J gene is TRBJ1-1, the V gene TRBV18, with 8 positions matching TRBD1. With V trimmed by 6 bases and J by 1 base, 1 base remained unmatched. The germline gives CDR1 KGHSH, CDR2 LQKENI. The CDR3 covers 13 residues. This CDR3 is CASSGQGNTEAFF. The CDR3, as DNA: TGTGCCAGCTCTGGACAGGGGAACACTGAAGCTTTCTTT.

CDR3 amino acids: CASSFGRGEYEQYF. In DNA, the CDR3 is TGTGCCAGCAGCTTCGGCAGGGGGGAATACGAGCAGTACTTC. J is TRBJ2-7 and V is TRBV5-5; D is possibly TRBD1 (7 bases). Trimming took 2 bases from V and 4 from J, leaving 13 bases between them. The CDR3 loop spans 14 amino acids. Germline V lookup: CDR1 SGHKS, CDR2 YYEKEE (reference sequence).

This chain uses TRBV7-3 with TRBJ1-4; D ambiguous. The CDR3 covers 15 residues. Germline V CDR1 and CDR2: SGHTA, FQGTGA. Between the trimmed V and J ends, which lost 1 base and 5 bases, there was a span of 11 bases. The DNA of the CDR3 is TGTGCCAGCAGCTTAAGCGGGCCCTTAAATGAAAAACTGTTTTTT. Translating it yields CASSLSGPLNEKLFF.

This chain uses TRBV6-6 with TRBJ2-5; D might be TRBD1 (7 bases). From germline, CDR1 is MNHNY and CDR2 SVGAGI (reference sequence). V gave up 6 bases and J gave up 5 bases, with 19 bases separating them. The CDR3 runs to 15 residues. CDR3 in amino acids: CASSQGGYSRETQYF. CDR3 nucleotides: TGTGCCAGCAGCCAGGGGGGATATAGCAGGGAGACCCAGTACTTC.

The J gene is TRBJ1-1, the V gene TRBV19, with 7 bases lining up with TRBD1. Unmatched junction bases numbered 7, after V lost 6 bases and J lost 3 bases. Germline CDR1 LNHDA, CDR2 SQIVND (reference sequence). The CDR3 is made up of 14 amino acids. In nucleotides, the CDR3 is TGTGCCAGTAGACAAACAGGGGCGGACACTGAAGCTTTCTTT. Residues: CASRQTGADTEAFF.

In nucleotides, the CDR3 is TGCGCCAGCAGCTTGACAGGGACAAATAATTCACCCCTCCACTTT. This sequence encodes CASSLTGTNNSPLHF. This chain uses TRBV5-1 with TRBJ1-6, with a tentative D call TRBD1 (6 bases). CDR3 size: 15 residues. CDR1 and CDR2 from the germline V gene are SGHRS and YFSETQ. V was cut by 1 base and J by 5 bases, with 10 bases left in between. Using reference TRBV5-1 and TRBJ1-6 for the parts outside the CDR3, the full variable domain is KAGVTQTPRYLIKTRGQQVTLSCSPISGHRSVSWYQQTPGQGLQFLFEYFSETQRNKGNFPGRFSGRQFSNSRSEMNVSTLELGDSALYLCASSLTGTNNSPLHFGNGTRLTVT.

This chain uses TRBV15 with TRBJ2-5; TRBD2 might be the D (6 bases). V was trimmed by 0 bases and J by 4 bases, leaving 15 bases between them. The CDR3 is 16 residues long. CDR1 is LNHNV, CDR2 YYDKDF, per germline (reference sequence). CDR3 DNA: TGTGCCACCAGCAGAGATACGGGCGGGAACTTAGAGACCCAGTACTTC. Translating gives CATSRDTGGNLETQYF.

The chain is built from TRBV9 and TRBJ2-1, with D perhaps TRBD2 (5 bases). The CDR3 extends over 12 amino acids. CDR1 is SGDLS and CDR2 is YYNGEE in the germline V gene. V lost 4 bases and J 10 bases, leaving 12 bases between the germline ends. CDR3 nucleotides: TGTGCCAGCAGCTCGTTTGAGCGGGAGCAGTTCTTC. Amino acid sequence: CASSSFEREQFF.

CDR3 residues: CAIGRGADTGELFF. The CDR3 DNA reads TGTGCCATCGGGCGGGGGGCGGACACCGGGGAGCTGTTTTTT. The chain uses TRBV10-3 and TRBJ2-2; TRBD2 aligns across 8 bases. The CDR3 runs to 14 residues. Germline V gives CDR1 ENHRY, CDR2 SYGVKD. V was pared by 8 bases and J by 3 bases, with 5 bases of the junction left unmatched.

The chain links TRBV5-3 to TRBJ1-5; D remains unclear. TRBV5-3 is placed among ORFs of uncertain function. This CDR3 has 15 residues. The V gene lost 1 base and the J gene lost 6 bases, with 14 bases spanning the gap. CDR3 loop: CARSLSPLRVQPQHF. The CDR3 bases are TGTGCCAGAAGCTTGTCACCTCTGAGGGTTCAGCCCCAGCATTTT.

The chain combines TRBV9 with TRBJ2-7, with D possibly TRBD2 on 6 matching bases. This CDR3 region has 15 residues. V shed 3 bases and J shed 5 bases, with 18 bases lying between them. Germline loops: CDR1 SGDLS, CDR2 YYNGEE. CDR3 nucleotides: TGTGCCAGCAGCGCCTGGGGGGTGGGTATACACGAGCAGTACTTC. It is translated as CASSAWGVGIHEQYF.

The chain links TRBV7-2 to TRBJ2-3, with a weak D call TRBD2 (7 bases). From germline, CDR1 is SGHTA and CDR2 FQGNSA. The V gene lost 4 bases and the J gene lost 5 bases, with 16 bases spanning the gap. The CDR3 runs to 15 residues. CDR3 in amino acids: CASSSVWGGGDTQYF. The CDR3 DNA reads as TGTGCCAGCAGCTCCGTCTGGGGGGGCGGAGATACGCAGTATTTT.

The chain has TRBV7-9 and TRBJ2-3; a possible D gene is TRBD1 (5 bases). From germline, CDR1 is SEHNR and CDR2 FQNEAQ (reference sequence). Deletions cut 5 bases from V and 3 bases from J, with 15 bases between. This CDR3 spans 15 amino acids. CDR3 in amino acids: CASSARTQLTDTQYF. As DNA, the CDR3 is TGTGCCAGCAGCGCTAGGACACAGCTGACAGATACGCAGTATTTT.

The chain is built from TRBV6-6 and TRBJ1-2, with TRBD1 matching over 10 bases. Per germline, CDR1 MNHNY and CDR2 SVGAGI (reference sequence). The CDR3 is made up of 14 amino acids. J gave up 4 bases and V 4 bases, and 3 bases lay outside the gene matches. This CDR3 reads CASSSRDRGYGYTF. The DNA of the CDR3 is TGTGCCAGCAGTTCCAGGGACAGGGGCTATGGCTACACCTTC.